These 5 T cell receptor beta chains share one sample of origin, sequenced in a study of beta chain features in type 1 diabetes. Study-level results: All four CD4+ subsets of Type 1 diabetes patients contained TCRB CDR3s that were moderately but significantly shorter.

No antigen has been assigned to these receptors. As every portion of the isolated RNA was reverse transcribed, the sequencing read expressed TCRB transcripts. The protocol was immunoSEQ multiplex PCR, while the TCRdb copy is restricted to in-frame clones and leaves out a portion. The sample carries about 250,000 clones, 9.5% to 13% recorded once. What was sequenced was naive CD4+ T cells from blood. These receptor sequences come from a man aged 30-40 years with type 1 diabetes.

As for this clone: Within the sample, other DNA sequences also encode this same CDR3. V usage is TRBV18 and J usage is TRBJ2-1; a weak D match, TRBD2 (6 bases). Germline V lookup: CDR1 KGHSH, CDR2 LQKENI. The CDR3 totals 12 residues. V lost 0 bases and J 10 bases, leaving 7 bases between the germline ends. The CDR3 here is CASSPPGGEQFF. Here the CDR3 DNA reads TGTGCCAGCTCACCACCCGGAGGGGAGCAGTTCTTC.

This clone was observed a few times. V gene TRBV5-1 combines with J gene TRBJ2-1, with 16 bases fitting TRBD2. Germline trimming cut 4 bases from V and 4 bases from J; bases unmatched to any gene: 2. The CDR3 has 16 residues. Germline values: CDR1 SGHRS, CDR2 YFSETQ. In DNA form, the CDR3 reads TGCGCCAGCAGCGGGACTAGCGGGGGGGTGTACAATGAGCAGTTCTTC. Translation gives CASSGTSGGVYNEQFF. The full variable domain, rest sourced from reference TRBV5-1 and TRBJ2-1, is KAGVTQTPRYLIKTRGQQVTLSCSPISGHRSVSWYQQTPGQGLQFLFEYFSETQRNKGNFPGRFSGRQFSNSRSEMNVSTLELGDSALYLCASSGTSGGVYNEQFFGPGTRLTVL.

The chain recombines TRBV25-1 with TRBJ1-2, with a tentative D call TRBD1 (5 bases). Between the trimmed V and J ends, which lost 4 bases and 8 bases, there was a span of 14 bases. The CDR3 contains 13 residues. CDR1 is MGHDK and CDR2 is SYGVNS in the germline V gene. Here the CDR3 DNA reads TGTGCCAGCAGTGCCGGCGGGGCCTTAGGCTACACCTTC. Protein: CASSAGGALGYTF.

The rearrangement joins TRBV7-9 to TRBJ1-2; 7 bases align to TRBD1. Germline V gives CDR1 SEHNR, CDR2 FQNEAQ (reference sequence). The junction had 17 bases not matched to a gene; V was cut back by 4 bases and J by 0 bases. The CDR3 sequence is 19 residues long. In nucleotides, the CDR3 is TGTGCCAGCAGCTCGCGGGCTTTCCGGGACAGCTTATCTAACTATGGCTACACCTTC. The encoded protein is CASSSRAFRDSLSNYGYTF.

This chain joins TRBV19 and TRBJ1-2, with TRBD1 matching 9 bases. The CDR3 is made up of 15 amino acids. V was pared by 7 bases and J by 4 bases, with 10 bases of the junction left unmatched. Germline CDR1 is LNHDA and CDR2 is SQIVND (reference sequence). The CDR3 nucleotides read TGTGCCAGTAACCAACCGGGACAGGGTGTCTATGGCTACACCTTC. Translation: CASNQPGQGVYGYTF.